The next 16 T cell receptor beta chains were all read from a single sample in a study of blood T cell repertoires in COVID-19. Here immunoSEQ multiplex PCR was the method, and the copy in TCRdb shows in-frame clones only, minus some. The sample records about 59,000 clones, 90% being singletons. Sequences were obtained from peripheral blood. The receptors were gathered from a man older than 75 with acute or convalescent COVID-19.

The V and J genes are TRBV19 and TRBJ1-2; tentatively, D is TRBD1 (5 bases). Per the germline V gene, CDR1 is LNHDA and CDR2 is SQIVND (reference sequence). Trimming stripped 1 base from V and 8 bases from J, with 11 bases between. The CDR3 is 13 amino acids. Here the CDR3 DNA reads TGTGCCAGTAGTATAGCGGGGGAGCTCGGCTACACCTTC. Residues: CASSIAGELGYTF.

This clone has a single count. V usage is TRBV14 and J usage is TRBJ1-1; D remains ambiguous. V shed 2 bases and J shed 0 bases, with 13 bases lying between them. Looked up from germline, CDR1 is SGHDN and CDR2 is FVKESK. The CDR3 is made up of 16 amino acids. CDR3 DNA sequence: TGTGCCAGCAGCCAAACGGAAGACTCCCTGAACACTGAAGCTTTCTTT. It specifies CASSQTEDSLNTEAFF.

This chain connects TRBV5-4 to TRBJ2-7, with TRBD1 as a possible D gene (6 bases). The CDR3 has 14 residues. The V gene's germline CDR1 is SGHNT and CDR2 YYREEE (reference sequence). Trimming stripped 1 base from V and 4 bases from J, with 12 bases between. In nucleotides, the CDR3 is TGTGCCAGCAGCTTGATAGGGGGTGATTACGAGCAGTACTTC. This sequence encodes CASSLIGGDYEQYF.

This clone was detected once. This rearrangement joins TRBV6-5 to TRBJ1-2; D gene ambiguous. CDR1 MNHEY and CDR2 SVGAGI come from the germline V gene. This CDR3 is built from 15 residues. The V and J ends lost 7 bases and 5 bases respectively, with 20 bases between them. CDR3 residues: CASNAPENKFYGYTF. The CDR3, as DNA: TGTGCCAGCAATGCCCCGGAGAACAAGTTTTATGGCTACACCTTC.

The V and J genes are TRBV3-1 (or the pseudogene TRBV3-2) and TRBJ2-3; no clear D. The V end lost 5 bases, the J end lost 11 bases, and 17 bases lay between the germline ends. This CDR3 is built from 13 residues. Germline values: CDR1 LGHDT, CDR2 YNNKEL (reference sequence). DNA for the CDR3: TGTGCCAGCAGCACCACAGCCCAAGCACGGCAGTATTTT. Its protein product is CASSTTAQARQYF.

V is TRBV5-3 and J is TRBJ2-7; the D gene is possibly TRBD1 (7 bases). TRBV5-3 is treated as an ORF (open reading frame) with a function not yet certain. This CDR3 region has 14 residues. The V and J ends lost 0 bases and 5 bases respectively, with 12 bases between them. The CDR3 sequence is CARSLDGGGHEQYF. The CDR3, as DNA: TGTGCCAGAAGCTTGGATGGAGGGGGCCACGAGCAGTACTTC.

V gene TRBV5-1 combines with J gene TRBJ1-1; D call uncertain. Germline CDR1 SGHRS, CDR2 YFSETQ. The CDR3 is made up of 13 amino acids. V was clipped by 2 bases and J by 4 bases, with 9 bases between them. The CDR3 spells CASSFEGVTEAFF. The DNA of the CDR3 is TGCGCCAGCAGCTTTGAGGGAGTCACTGAAGCTTTCTTT.

The chain uses TRBV7-8 and TRBJ2-3; D not certain. CDR3 length: 15 amino acids. The ends were cut back, 1 base at V and 1 base at J, with 9 bases in the middle. The V gene's germline CDR1 is SGHVS and CDR2 FQNEAQ. CDR3 sequence: CASSLGRLGTDTQYF. For the CDR3, the DNA is TGTGCCAGCAGCTTAGGCAGACTCGGCACAGATACGCAGTATTTT. The full variable domain, with the rest looked up from reference TRBV7-8 and TRBJ2-3, is GAGVSQSPRYKVAKRGQDVALRCDPISGHVSLFWYQQALGQGPEFLTYFQNEAQLDKSGLPSDRFFAERPEGSVSTLKIQRTQQEDSAVYLCASSLGRLGTDTQYFGPGTRLTVL.

The genes are TRBV3-1 (or the pseudogene TRBV3-2) and TRBJ2-5; D is unclear. The V end was cut by 2 bases, the J end by 5 bases, with 9 bases between. CDR1 and CDR2 (germline): LGHDT, YNNKEL (reference sequence). This CDR3 spans 13 amino acids. CDR3 sequence reads: CASSQFPAETQYF. The CDR3, as DNA: TGTGCCAGCAGCCAATTCCCTGCGGAGACCCAGTACTTC.

The chain couples TRBV27 to TRBJ1-1; 10 nucleotides align to TRBD1. J gave up 3 bases and V 5 bases, and 6 bases lay outside the gene matches. Germline V gives CDR1 MNHEY, CDR2 SMNVEV (reference sequence). The CDR3 runs to 15 residues. CDR3 bases: TGTGCCAGCAGTCGCCCCGGGACAGGGGACACTGAAGCTTTCTTT. This sequence encodes CASSRPGTGDTEAFF.

The chain recombines TRBV21-1 with TRBJ2-1; TRBD2, as called in the table, went unchecked against the DNA. TRBV21-1 is given as a pseudogene. This CDR3 spans 18 amino acids. In DNA, the CDR3 is TGTGCCAGCAGTTTCCCGGCGCGAACCAGCGGGGGTGTCTATGAGCAGTTCTTC. This sequence encodes CASSFPARTSGGVYEQFF.

V usage is TRBV19 and J usage is TRBJ2-1, with D perhaps TRBD1 (5 bases). The CDR3 has 14 residues. V was trimmed by 3 bases and J by 3 bases, leaving 9 bases between them. Germline CDR1 is LNHDA and CDR2 is SQIVND (reference sequence). CDR3 protein: CASSIAGRYNEQFF. The CDR3, as DNA: TGTGCCAGTAGTATCGCAGGGCGCTACAATGAGCAGTTCTTC.

J is TRBJ2-3 and V is TRBV2; 15 bases fit TRBD2. Germline V gene sequence: CDR1 SNHLY, CDR2 FYNNEI. The CDR3 extends over 19 amino acids. V gave up 8 bases and J gave up 0 bases; unmatched junction bases: 12. The CDR3 reads CASRTGLAGGQRSTDTQYF. The CDR3 DNA reads TGTGCCAGCCGGACGGGACTAGCGGGGGGACAGAGAAGCACAGATACGCAGTATTTT.

The V gene is TRBV19, the J gene TRBJ1-5; D is ambiguous. The CDR3 has 13 amino acids. The V gene's germline CDR1 is LNHDA and CDR2 SQIVND (reference sequence). Between the trimmed V and J ends, which lost 7 bases and 3 bases, there was a span of 10 bases. CDR3 coding DNA: TGTGCCAGTATCTCGGGGTACAATCAGCCCCAGCATTTT. As protein: CASISGYNQPQHF. Variable domain in full (rest from reference TRBV19 and TRBJ1-5): DGGITQSPKYLFRKEGQNVTLSCEQNLNHDAMYWYRQDPGQGLRLIYYSQIVNDFQKGDIAEGYSVSREKKESFPLTVTSAQKNPTAFYLCASISGYNQPQHFGDGTRLSIL.

Of note for this clone: Other DNA variants within this sample encode the same CDR3. The chain combines TRBV19 with TRBJ1-1, with TRBD1 as a possible D gene (6 bases). Trimming left V 9 bases short and J 1 base short, with 12 bases between. Germline-derived CDR1 and CDR2 are LNHDA and SQIVND (reference sequence). There are 13 residues in the CDR3. CDR3 residues: CASSDRPNTEAFF. The DNA of the CDR3 is TGTGCCAGCTCGGACAGACCGAACACTGAAGCTTTCTTT.

The sample holds many counts of this clone. Other DNA sequences of this sample code for an identical CDR3. V is TRBV11-2 and J is TRBJ2-7; D gene uncertain. Trimming removed 5 bases at V and 6 bases at J, with 11 bases between. Germline V gene data show CDR1 as SGHAT and CDR2 as FQNNGV. The CDR3 consists of 12 residues. CDR3 sequence: CASSPLSSEQYF. The DNA of the CDR3 is TGTGCCAGCAGCCCTCTGTCGTCCGAGCAGTACTTC.